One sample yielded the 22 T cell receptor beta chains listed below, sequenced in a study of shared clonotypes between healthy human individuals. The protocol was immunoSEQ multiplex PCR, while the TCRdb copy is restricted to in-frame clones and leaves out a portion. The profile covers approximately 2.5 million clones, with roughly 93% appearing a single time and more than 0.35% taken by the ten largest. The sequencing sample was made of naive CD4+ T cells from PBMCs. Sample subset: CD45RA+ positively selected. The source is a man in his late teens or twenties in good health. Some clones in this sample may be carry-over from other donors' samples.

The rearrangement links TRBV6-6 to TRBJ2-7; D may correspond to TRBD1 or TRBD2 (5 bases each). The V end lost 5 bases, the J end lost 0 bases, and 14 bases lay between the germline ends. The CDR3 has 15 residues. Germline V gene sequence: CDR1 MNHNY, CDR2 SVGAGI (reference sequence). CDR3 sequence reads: CASSTSGGGSYEQYF. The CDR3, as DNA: TGTGCCAGCAGTACCTCTGGTGGGGGCTCCTACGAGCAGTACTTC.

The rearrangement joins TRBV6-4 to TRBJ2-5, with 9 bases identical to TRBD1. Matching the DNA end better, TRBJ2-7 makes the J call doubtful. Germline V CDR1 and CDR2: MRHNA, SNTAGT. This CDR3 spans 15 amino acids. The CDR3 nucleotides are TGTGCCAGCAGTGACTCGCGGGACAGGGTTTTCGAGCAGTACTTC. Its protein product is CASSDSRDRVFEQYF.

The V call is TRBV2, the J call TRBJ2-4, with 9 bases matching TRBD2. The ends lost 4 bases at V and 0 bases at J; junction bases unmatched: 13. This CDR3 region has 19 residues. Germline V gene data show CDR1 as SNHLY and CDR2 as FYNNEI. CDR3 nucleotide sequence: TGTGCCAGCAGTGTCGAGGCTAGCGGGGTAGTCGGAGCCAAAAACATTCAGTACTTC. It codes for CASSVEASGVVGAKNIQYF.

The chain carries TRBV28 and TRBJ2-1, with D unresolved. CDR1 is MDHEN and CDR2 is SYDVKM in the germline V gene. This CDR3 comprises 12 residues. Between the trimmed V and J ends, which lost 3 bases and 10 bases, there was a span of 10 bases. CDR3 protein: CASSLALREQFF. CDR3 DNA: TGTGCCAGCAGTTTGGCTCTTCGAGAGCAGTTCTTC.

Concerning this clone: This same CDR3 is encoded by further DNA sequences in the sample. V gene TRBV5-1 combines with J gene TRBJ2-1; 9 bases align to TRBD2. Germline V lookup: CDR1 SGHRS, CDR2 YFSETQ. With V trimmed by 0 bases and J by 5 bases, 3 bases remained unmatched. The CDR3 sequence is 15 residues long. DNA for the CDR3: TGCGCCAGCAGCTTGGTGGCTAGCGGGGACAATGAGCAGTTCTTC. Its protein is CASSLVASGDNEQFF.

This CDR3 is CASSIRLVSHEQFF. CDR3 nucleotides: TGTGCCAGTAGTATACGGCTCGTTTCCCATGAGCAGTTCTTC. This sequence joins TRBV19 and TRBJ2-1; D uncertain. Looked up from germline, CDR1 is LNHDA and CDR2 is SQIVND (reference sequence). V dropped 2 bases and J dropped 8 bases, with 13 bases sitting between them. This CDR3 is 14 amino acids long. The variable domain in full, completed from reference TRBV19 and TRBJ2-1, reads DGGITQSPKYLFRKEGQNVTLSCEQNLNHDAMYWYRQDPGQGLRLIYYSQIVNDFQKGDIAEGYSVSREKKESFPLTVTSAQKNPTAFYLCASSIRLVSHEQFFGPGTRLTVL.

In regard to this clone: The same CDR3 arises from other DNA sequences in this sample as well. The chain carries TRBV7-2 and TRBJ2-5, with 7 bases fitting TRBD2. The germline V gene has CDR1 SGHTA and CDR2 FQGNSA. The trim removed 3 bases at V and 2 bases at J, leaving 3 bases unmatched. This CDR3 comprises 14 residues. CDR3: CASSLNSGQETQYF. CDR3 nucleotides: TGTGCCAGCAGCTTGAATAGCGGGCAAGAGACCCAGTACTTC.

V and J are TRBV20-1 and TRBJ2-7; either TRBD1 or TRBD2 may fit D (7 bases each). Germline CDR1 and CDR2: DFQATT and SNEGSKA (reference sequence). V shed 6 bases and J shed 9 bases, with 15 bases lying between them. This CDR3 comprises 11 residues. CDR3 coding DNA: TGCAGTGCCTCAGGGGGGGTAGGGCAGTACTTC. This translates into CSASGGVGQYF.

CDR3 nucleotide sequence: TGTGCCAGCAGCCCGGGACAGGGGATAAGGCCCGGGGAGCTGTTTTTT. This encodes CASSPGQGIRPGELFF. This chain joins TRBV7-3 and TRBJ2-2; 10 bases are shared with TRBD1. Trimming removed 5 bases from V and 6 bases from J; junction bases left unmatched: 9. This CDR3 is built from 16 residues. Germline V CDR1 and CDR2: SGHTA, FQGTGA.

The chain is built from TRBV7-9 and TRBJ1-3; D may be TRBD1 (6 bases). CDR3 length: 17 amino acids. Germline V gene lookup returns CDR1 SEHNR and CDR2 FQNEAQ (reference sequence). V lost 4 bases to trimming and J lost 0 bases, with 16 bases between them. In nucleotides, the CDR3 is TGTGCCAGCAGCTCTCTTGGGGGGGCTACCTCTGGAAACACCATATATTTT. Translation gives CASSSLGGATSGNTIYF. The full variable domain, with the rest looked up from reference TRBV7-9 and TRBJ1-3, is DTGVSQNPRHKITKRGQNVTFRCDPISEHNRLYWYRQTLGQGPEFLTYFQNEAQLEKSRLLSDRFSAERPKGSFSTLEIQRTEQGDSAMYLCASSSLGGATSGNTIYFGEGSWLTVV.

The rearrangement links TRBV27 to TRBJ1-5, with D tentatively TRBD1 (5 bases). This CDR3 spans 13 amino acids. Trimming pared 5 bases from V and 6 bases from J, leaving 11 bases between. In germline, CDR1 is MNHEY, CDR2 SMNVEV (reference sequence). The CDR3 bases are TGTGCCAGCAGTGAAGAAGGGGCTCAGCCCCAGCATTTT. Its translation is CASSEEGAQPQHF.

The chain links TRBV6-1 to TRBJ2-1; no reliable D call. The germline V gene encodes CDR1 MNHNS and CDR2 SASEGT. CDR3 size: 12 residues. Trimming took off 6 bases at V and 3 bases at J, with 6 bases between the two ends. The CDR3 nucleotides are TGTGCCAGCAGACAACACTACAATGAGCAGTTCTTC. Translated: CASRQHYNEQFF.

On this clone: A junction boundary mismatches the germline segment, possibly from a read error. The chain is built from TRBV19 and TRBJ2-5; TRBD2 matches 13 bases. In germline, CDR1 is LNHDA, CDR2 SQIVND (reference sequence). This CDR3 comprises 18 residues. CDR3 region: CASSIQTSGRTPQGTQYF. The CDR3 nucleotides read TGTGCCAGTAGTATTCAGACTAGCGGGAGGACGCCCCAAGGGACCCAGTACTTC. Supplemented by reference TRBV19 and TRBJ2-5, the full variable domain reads DGGITQSPKYLFRKEGQNVTLSCEQNLNHDAMYWYRQDPGQGLRLIYYSQIVNDFQKGDIAEGYSVSREKKESFPLTVTSAQKNPTAFYLCASSIQTSGRTPQGTQYFGPGTRLLVL.

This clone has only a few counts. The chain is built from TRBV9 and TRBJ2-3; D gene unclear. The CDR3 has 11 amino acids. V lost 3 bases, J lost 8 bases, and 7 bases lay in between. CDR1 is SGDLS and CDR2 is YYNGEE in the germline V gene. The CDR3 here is CASSATTTQYF. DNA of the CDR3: TGTGCCAGCAGCGCCACTACTACGCAGTATTTT.

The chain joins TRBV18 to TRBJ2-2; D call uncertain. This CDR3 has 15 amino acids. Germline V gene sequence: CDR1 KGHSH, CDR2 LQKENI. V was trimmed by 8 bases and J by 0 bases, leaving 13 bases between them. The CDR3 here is CASPSGLANTGELFF. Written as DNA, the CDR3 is TGTGCCAGCCCCTCCGGGCTCGCGAACACCGGGGAGCTGTTTTTT.

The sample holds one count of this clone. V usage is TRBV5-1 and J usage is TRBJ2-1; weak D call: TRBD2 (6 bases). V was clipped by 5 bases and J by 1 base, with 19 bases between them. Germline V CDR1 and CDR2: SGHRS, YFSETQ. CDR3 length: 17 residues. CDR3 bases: TGCGCCAGCAGTGGCAGGGCTACGGGAGATTCCTACAATGAGCAGTTCTTC. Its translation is CASSGRATGDSYNEQFF.

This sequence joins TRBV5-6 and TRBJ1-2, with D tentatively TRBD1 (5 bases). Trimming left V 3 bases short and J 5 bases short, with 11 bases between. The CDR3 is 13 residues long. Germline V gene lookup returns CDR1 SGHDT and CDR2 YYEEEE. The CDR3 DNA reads TGTGCCAGCAGCTCGACAGACCGATATGGCTACACCTTC. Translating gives CASSSTDRYGYTF. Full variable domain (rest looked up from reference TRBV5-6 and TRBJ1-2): DAGVTQSPTHLIKTRGQQVTLRCSPKSGHDTVSWYQQALGQGPQFIFQYYEEEERQRGNFPDRFSGHQFPNYSSELNVNALLLGDSALYLCASSSTDRYGYTFGSGTRLTVV.

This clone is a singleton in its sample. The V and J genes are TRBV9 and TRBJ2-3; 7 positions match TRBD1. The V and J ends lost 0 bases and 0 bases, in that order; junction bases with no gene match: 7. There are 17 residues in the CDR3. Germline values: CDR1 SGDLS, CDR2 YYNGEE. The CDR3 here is CASSVAPRGTSTDTQYF. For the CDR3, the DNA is TGTGCCAGCAGCGTAGCACCCAGGGGGACAAGCACAGATACGCAGTATTTT.

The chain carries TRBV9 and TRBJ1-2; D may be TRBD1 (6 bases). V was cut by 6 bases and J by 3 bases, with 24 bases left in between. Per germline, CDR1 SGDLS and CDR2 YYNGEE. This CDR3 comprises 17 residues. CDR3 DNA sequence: TGTGCCAGCACCTTGAAACCCGGGGGGGGCGCGGACTATGGCTACACCTTC. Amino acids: CASTLKPGGGADYGYTF.

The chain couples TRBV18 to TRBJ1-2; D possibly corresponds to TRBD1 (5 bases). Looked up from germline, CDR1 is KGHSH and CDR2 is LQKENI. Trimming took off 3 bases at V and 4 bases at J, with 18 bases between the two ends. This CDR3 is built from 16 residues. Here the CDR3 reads CASSPPGGWTGYGYTF. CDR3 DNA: TGTGCCAGCTCACCTCCCGGGGGGTGGACTGGCTATGGCTACACCTTC.

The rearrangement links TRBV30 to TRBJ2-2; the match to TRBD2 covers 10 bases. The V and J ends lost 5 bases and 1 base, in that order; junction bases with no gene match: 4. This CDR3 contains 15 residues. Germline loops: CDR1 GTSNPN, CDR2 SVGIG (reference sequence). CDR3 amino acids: CAWSSGSGNTGELFF. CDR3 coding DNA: TGTGCCTGGTCTAGCGGGAGTGGGAACACCGGGGAGCTGTTTTTT. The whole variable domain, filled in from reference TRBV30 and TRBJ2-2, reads SQTIHQWPATLVQPVGSPLSLECTVEGTSNPNLYWYRQAAGRGLQLLFYSVGIGQISSEVPQNLSASRPQDRQFILSSKKLLLSDSGFYLCAWSSGSGNTGELFFGEGSRLTVL.

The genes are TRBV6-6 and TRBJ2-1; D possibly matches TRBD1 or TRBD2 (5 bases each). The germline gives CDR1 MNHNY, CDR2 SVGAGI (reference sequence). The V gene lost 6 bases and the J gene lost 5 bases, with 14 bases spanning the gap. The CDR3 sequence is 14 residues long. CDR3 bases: TGTGCCAGCAGCCCCGGGACCGTAAACAATGAGCAGTTCTTC. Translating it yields CASSPGTVNNEQFF.